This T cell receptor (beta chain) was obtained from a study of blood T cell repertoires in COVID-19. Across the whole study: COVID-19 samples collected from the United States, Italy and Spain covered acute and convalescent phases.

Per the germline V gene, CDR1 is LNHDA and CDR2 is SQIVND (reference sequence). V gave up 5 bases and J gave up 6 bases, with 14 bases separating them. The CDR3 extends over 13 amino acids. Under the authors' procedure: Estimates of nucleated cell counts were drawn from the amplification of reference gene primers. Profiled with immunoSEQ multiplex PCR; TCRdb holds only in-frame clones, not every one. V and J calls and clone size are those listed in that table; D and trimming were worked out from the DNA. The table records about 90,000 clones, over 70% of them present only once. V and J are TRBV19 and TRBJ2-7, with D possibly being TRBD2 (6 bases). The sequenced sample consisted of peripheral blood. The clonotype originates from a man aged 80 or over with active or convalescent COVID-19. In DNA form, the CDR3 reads TGTGCCAGTAGTGCCGGGACTCGGCTCGAGCAGTACTTC. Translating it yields CASSAGTRLEQYF.